The 19 T cell receptor beta chains listed next were all sequenced from one sample in a study of control samples from healthy donors and cancer patients. TCRdb keeps only in-frame clones here, not all; method: immunoSEQ multiplex PCR. There are around 94,000 clones in the sample; about 86% occur only once, and around 1.3% lies in the top ten. The specimen was blood. The receptors stem from a woman in her fifties or sixties in good health.

The chain combines TRBV6-6 with TRBJ2-2; 8 nucleotides line up with TRBD2. Unmatched junction bases numbered 11, after V lost 6 bases and J lost 5 bases. The V gene's germline CDR1 is MNHNY and CDR2 SVGAGI (reference sequence). The CDR3 has 16 amino acids. The CDR3 loop is CASRDAGGVNTGELFF. In DNA form, the CDR3 reads TGTGCCAGCAGAGACGCGGGGGGCGTAAATACCGGGGAGCTGTTTTTT.

The CDR3 nucleotides are TGTGCCAGCAGCCTCCGACAGGGCTACGAGCAGTACTTC. It codes for CASSLRQGYEQYF. The J gene is TRBJ2-7, the V gene TRBV3-1 (or the pseudogene TRBV3-2); TRBD1 agrees at 7 bases. Trimming at V came to 4 bases and at J to 3 bases, leaving 3 bases not matched to a gene. The CDR3 contains 13 residues. Germline V lookup: CDR1 LGHDT, CDR2 YNNKEL (reference sequence).

The CDR3 region has the DNA TGTGCCAGCAGCTTCCGAGTCAGCGGGAGAAACCAAGAGACCCAGTACTTC. Translation: CASSFRVSGRNQETQYF. The chain joins TRBV7-2 to TRBJ2-5; 8 bases fit TRBD2. With V trimmed by 3 bases and J by 0 bases, 9 bases remained unmatched. CDR1 is SGHTA, CDR2 FQGNSA, per germline. The CDR3 has 17 residues.

Written as DNA, the CDR3 is TGTGCCAGCAGCCCAGCCGGGGCAGAAGCTTTCTTT. Protein product: CASSPAGAEAFF. The rearrangement uses TRBV7-2 and TRBJ1-1; D is perhaps TRBD1 (5 bases). This CDR3 region has 12 residues. The germline V gene has CDR1 SGHTA and CDR2 FQGNSA. The germline V and J ends were trimmed by 5 bases and 8 bases, with 12 bases remaining between them.

V usage is TRBV6-2 or TRBV6-3 and J usage is TRBJ2-1, with 9 positions matching TRBD2. V lost 5 bases, J lost 6 bases, and 8 bases stayed unmatched. Per germline, CDR1 MNHEY and CDR2 SVGEGT. The CDR3 runs to 15 residues. Here the CDR3 reads CASSTGTSRANEQFF. The CDR3 DNA sequence: TGTGCCAGCAGTACCGGGACTAGCCGGGCCAATGAGCAGTTCTTC.

This chain uses TRBV7-8 with TRBJ2-5; perhaps TRBD2 as D (6 bases). V lost 3 bases, J lost 5 bases, and 13 bases lay in between. Germline CDR1 reads SGHVS; CDR2 reads FQNEAQ. The CDR3 extends over 14 amino acids. The CDR3 DNA reads as TGTGCCAGCAGCTTGCGGGGTTTCGGGGAGACCCAGTACTTC. Its protein is CASSLRGFGETQYF.

This clone was seen once. This rearrangement joins TRBV12-3 or TRBV12-4 to TRBJ2-1; no clear D gene. V was cut by 6 bases and J by 8 bases, with 8 bases left in between. The CDR3 length is 11 residues. CDR3 residues: CASRYSDEQFF. CDR3 DNA sequence: TGTGCCAGCAGGTATAGTGATGAGCAGTTCTTC.

As to this clone: Germline and junction disagree at one end, which may indicate a read error. In nucleotides, the CDR3 is TGTGCCAGCAGCTTGGCCAACTCCTTCAATGAGCAGTTCTTC. Its translation: CASSLANSFNEQFF. This chain links TRBV5-4 with TRBJ2-1; D is unclear. Germline loops: CDR1 SGHNT, CDR2 YYREEE (reference sequence). This CDR3 contains 14 residues.

The V call is TRBV5-5, the J call TRBJ1-1; D is unresolved. Trimming removed 4 bases at V and 1 base at J, with 11 bases between. The germline gives CDR1 SGHKS, CDR2 YYEKEE (reference sequence). The CDR3 has 14 residues. As DNA, the CDR3 is TGTGCCAGCAGCCACTACGACCAGAACACTGAAGCTTTCTTT. This encodes CASSHYDQNTEAFF.

The chain is built from TRBV5-4 and TRBJ1-1; TRBD1 might be the D (6 bases). The CDR3 runs to 15 residues. Germline V gives CDR1 SGHNT, CDR2 YYREEE (reference sequence). The V end was cut by 4 bases, the J end by 5 bases, with 18 bases between. DNA for the CDR3: TGTGCCAGCAGCCGCGGAGGGGGAGAGGGGACTGAAGCTTTCTTT. Translating gives CASSRGGGEGTEAFF.

The chain employs TRBV6-6 and TRBJ2-2, with TRBD2 as a possible D gene (5 bases). CDR1 MNHNY and CDR2 SVGAGI come from the germline V gene (reference sequence). V lost 8 bases and J 6 bases, leaving 10 bases between the germline ends. CDR3 length equals 12 residues. CDR3 sequence (DNA): TGTGCCAGCGCCGGGGAAGCCGGGGAGCTGTTTTTT. Translation: CASAGEAGELFF.

The J gene is TRBJ2-7, the V gene TRBV28; 7 bases fit TRBD1. This CDR3 is 13 amino acids long. Per the germline V gene, CDR1 is MDHEN and CDR2 is SYDVKM. V shed 6 bases and J 4 bases; nucleotides not matched to a gene: 6. This CDR3 reads CASRQGIFYEQYF. The CDR3, as DNA: TGTGCCAGCAGACAGGGGATTTTTTACGAGCAGTACTTC.

The J gene is TRBJ1-2, the V gene TRBV28; 8 positions match TRBD1. The germline gives CDR1 MDHEN, CDR2 SYDVKM. Unmatched junction bases numbered 17, after V lost 7 bases and J lost 4 bases. The CDR3 spans 17 residues. Here the CDR3 reads CASTTGTGLSGSYGYTF. CDR3 sequence (DNA): TGTGCCAGCACCACCGGGACAGGCCTTTCCGGTAGCTATGGCTACACCTTC.

The chain is built from TRBV2 and TRBJ2-2; a possible D gene is TRBD2 (7 bases). The CDR3 has 14 residues. Germline V gene lookup returns CDR1 SNHLY and CDR2 FYNNEI. V lost 6 bases to trimming and J lost 2 bases, with 10 bases between them. CDR3 in DNA: TGTGCCAGCAGGGCGGGGGCCAACACCGGGGAGCTGTTTTTT. It codes for CASRAGANTGELFF.

The table lists this clone with a count of one. The rearrangement links TRBV10-3 to TRBJ1-5; D gene unclear. V dropped 4 bases and J dropped 0 bases, with 4 bases sitting between them. Per germline, CDR1 ENHRY and CDR2 SYGVKD. The CDR3 consists of 13 residues. For the CDR3, the DNA is TGTGCCATCAGTGCTTATAGCAATCAGCCCCAGCATTTT. Encoded protein: CAISAYSNQPQHF.

The chain has TRBV6-1 and TRBJ2-7; perhaps TRBD1 as D (5 bases). The CDR3 is 15 residues long. Germline CDR1 and CDR2: MNHNS and SASEGT. Trimming left V 1 base short and J 2 bases short, with 12 bases between. The CDR3 sequence: CASSEGTGTAYEQYF. The DNA of the CDR3 is TGTGCCAGCAGTGAAGGCACAGGAACTGCCTACGAGCAGTACTTC.

The chain carries TRBV15 and TRBJ2-1; 7 bases match TRBD1. Germline values: CDR1 LNHNV, CDR2 YYDKDF (reference sequence). V lost 0 bases to trimming and J lost 0 bases; unmatched junction nucleotides: 14. The CDR3 spans 20 residues. This CDR3 reads CATSREAPGQIFSSYNEQFF. The CDR3 DNA is TGTGCCACCAGCAGAGAGGCACCGGGACAGATTTTTAGCTCCTACAATGAGCAGTTCTTC.

The V and J genes are TRBV4-1 and TRBJ1-2; D may be TRBD1 (5 bases). The CDR3 extends over 17 amino acids. In germline, CDR1 is MGHRA, CDR2 YSYEKL. V lost 3 bases and J lost 4, with 21 bases in between. CDR3 DNA sequence: TGCGCCAGCAGCCACCCCCCGGGGGGACCACGGAGCTATGGCTACACCTTC. Translating it yields CASSHPPGGPRSYGYTF.

This clone came up a few times. The rearrangement joins TRBV5-4 to TRBJ2-1, with a possible D match to TRBD2 (5 bases). Germline V lookup: CDR1 SGHNT, CDR2 YYREEE (reference sequence). The length of the CDR3 is 12 residues. Trimming shortened V by 5 bases and J by 6 bases, and 9 bases separated the two germline ends. The CDR3 reads CASRGGGNEQFF. CDR3 sequence (DNA): TGTGCCAGCAGGGGCGGAGGCAATGAGCAGTTCTTC. The complete variable domain, with remaining parts taken from reference TRBV5-4 and TRBJ2-1, reads ETGVTQSPTHLIKTRGQQVTLRCSSQSGHNTVSWYQQALGQGPQFIFQYYREEENGRGNFPPRFSGLQFPNYSSELNVNALELDDSALYLCASRGGGNEQFFGPGTRLTVL.